Described below is a single T cell receptor beta chain sequence and its context. These data belong to a study of blood T cell repertoires in COVID-19. The overall study: Both acute and convalescent COVID-19 samples were obtained from the United States, Italy and Spain.

Trimming pared 1 base from V and 7 bases from J, leaving 10 bases between. The CDR3 is 13 residues long. Germline loops: CDR1 PRHDT, CDR2 FYEKMQ (reference sequence). The data were produced by immunoSEQ multiplex PCR, yet TCRdb's version contains in-frame clones alone and is incomplete. The repertoire includes under 75,000 clones, around 88% of them detected once, and roughly 20% sits in the top ten. The clonotype comes from a woman aged 80 or older with active COVID-19. The rearrangement links TRBV13 to TRBJ1-1; maybe TRBD1 (6 bases). Sequencing used peripheral blood. The CDR3 region is CASSLALDSEAFF. The CDR3 nucleotides read TGTGCCAGCAGCTTAGCGCTGGACAGTGAAGCTTTCTTT.